These T cell receptor beta chains were read from a single sample in a study of blood T cell repertoires in COVID-19. Sequencing used immunoSEQ multiplex PCR; TCRdb keeps in-frame clones, though not all of them. The data hold roughly 700,000 clones, with more than 80% observed a single time. Input material: peripheral blood. These receptors all come from a woman aged 18 to 35 with acute or convalescent COVID-19. The CDR3 runs from the conserved cysteine through the conserved F or W. The order of the fields is clone size, V gene, CDR3 length, D gene, J gene, CDR3 protein, CDR3 DNA. A D gene is named only where the DNA matches it firmly. Clone size appears in some rows only: once, few, many, or a class for an expanded clone.

clone size: NA; V gene: TRBV6-5; CDR3 length: 15; D gene: TRBD1; J gene: TRBJ1-2; CDR3 protein: CASRPPGTGGNGYTF; CDR3 DNA: TGTGCCAGCAGGCCTCCCGGGACAGGGGGGAATGGCTACACCTTC
clone size: NA; V gene: TRBV4-3; CDR3 length: 15; D gene: NA; J gene: TRBJ2-3; CDR3 protein: CASSQSPTGTDTQYF; CDR3 DNA: TGCGCCAGCAGCCAAAGCCCCACGGGCACAGATACGCAGTATTTT
clone size: once; V gene: TRBV5-1; CDR3 length: 14; D gene: NA; J gene: TRBJ1-2; CDR3 protein: CASSLDGQNYGYTF; CDR3 DNA: TGCGCCAGCAGCTTGGATGGACAGAACTATGGCTACACCTTC
clone size: NA; V gene: TRBV3-1/TRBV3-2; CDR3 length: 19; D gene: TRBD1; J gene: TRBJ1-6; CDR3 protein: CASSHRVGQVRGHNSPLHF; CDR3 DNA: TGTGCCAGCAGCCATCGTGTGGGACAGGTAAGGGGCCATAATTCACCCCTCCACTTT
clone size: NA; V gene: TRBV19; CDR3 length: 11; D gene: NA; J gene: TRBJ1-2; CDR3 protein: CASIGVYGYTF; CDR3 DNA: TGTGCCAGTATCGGAGTCTATGGCTACACCTTC
clone size: NA; V gene: TRBV19; CDR3 length: 17; D gene: TRBD1; J gene: TRBJ1-2; CDR3 protein: CASSSRTGSSGNYGYTF; CDR3 DNA: TGTGCCAGTAGTTCGCGGACAGGGTCGAGTGGGAACTATGGCTACACCTTC
clone size: NA; V gene: TRBV29-1; CDR3 length: 19; D gene: NA; J gene: TRBJ2-5; CDR3 protein: CSALPGGFATTTDRETQYF; CDR3 DNA: TGCAGCGCTCTCCCGGGGGGCTTTGCGACGACCACTGATAGGGAGACCCAGTACTTC
clone size: NA; V gene: TRBV7-9; CDR3 length: 15; D gene: TRBD1; J gene: TRBJ1-4; CDR3 protein: CASSRGQALNEKLFF; CDR3 DNA: TGTGCCAGCAGCCGGGGACAGGCGCTTAATGAAAAACTGTTTTTT
clone size: NA; V gene: TRBV4-2; CDR3 length: 18; D gene: NA; J gene: TRBJ1-3; CDR3 protein: CASSQGPAGAPSGNTIYF; CDR3 DNA: TGTGCCAGCAGCCAAGGTCCGGCAGGGGCTCCCTCTGGAAACACCATATATTTT
clone size: NA; V gene: TRBV11-2; CDR3 length: 13; D gene: NA; J gene: TRBJ2-3; CDR3 protein: CASSLILADTQYF; CDR3 DNA: TGTGCCAGCAGCTTAATACTGGCAGATACGCAGTATTTT
clone size: NA; V gene: TRBV6-5; CDR3 length: 14; D gene: NA; J gene: TRBJ1-1; CDR3 protein: CASSSGYMNTEAFF; CDR3 DNA: TGTGCCAGCAGTTCGGGGTACATGAACACTGAAGCTTTCTTT
clone size: NA; V gene: TRBV5-6; CDR3 length: 18; D gene: TRBD1; J gene: TRBJ2-4; CDR3 protein: CASSSPTMYRDRENIQYF; CDR3 DNA: TGTGCCAGCAGCTCGCCCACAATGTACCGGGACAGGGAAAACATTCAGTACTTC
clone size: NA; V gene: TRBV18; CDR3 length: 15; D gene: NA; J gene: TRBJ1-5; CDR3 protein: CASSPSGVGDQPQHF; CDR3 DNA: TGTGCCAGCTCACCCTCCGGGGTGGGAGATCAGCCCCAGCATTTT
clone size: NA; V gene: TRBV6-5; CDR3 length: 12; D gene: TRBD1; J gene: TRBJ2-3; CDR3 protein: CASRLTGVTQYF; CDR3 DNA: TGTGCCAGCAGACTGACAGGGGTGACGCAGTATTTT
clone size: NA; V gene: TRBV5-5; CDR3 length: 16; D gene: NA; J gene: TRBJ2-7; CDR3 protein: CASSFVVGTGEDEQYF; CDR3 DNA: TGTGCCAGCAGCTTCGTCGTCGGAACAGGGGAGGACGAGCAGTACTTC
clone size: NA; V gene: TRBV24-1; CDR3 length: 13; D gene: NA; J gene: TRBJ1-4; CDR3 protein: CATQAPPKGELFF; CDR3 DNA: TGTGCCACCCAGGCACCGCCCAAGGGGGAACTGTTTTTT
clone size: NA; V gene: TRBV7-3; CDR3 length: 15; D gene: NA; J gene: TRBJ2-1; CDR3 protein: CASSFGQTSANEQFF; CDR3 DNA: TGTGCCAGCAGCTTCGGACAGACCTCGGCTAATGAGCAGTTCTTC
clone size: NA; V gene: TRBV3-1/TRBV3-2; CDR3 length: 14; D gene: NA; J gene: TRBJ1-4; CDR3 protein: CASSHTGGREKLFF; CDR3 DNA: TGTGCCAGCAGCCACACGGGGGGGAGGGAAAAACTGTTTTTT
clone size: NA; V gene: TRBV11-2; CDR3 length: 14; D gene: TRBD2; J gene: TRBJ2-7; CDR3 protein: CASRILAGGGEQYF; CDR3 DNA: TGTGCCAGCAGAATACTAGCGGGGGGAGGTGAGCAGTACTTC
clone size: NA; V gene: TRBV24-1; CDR3 length: 15; D gene: TRBD1; J gene: TRBJ1-2; CDR3 protein: CATSVGEDRGNGYTF; CDR3 DNA: TGTGCCACCAGTGTGGGTGAGGACAGGGGGAATGGCTACACCTTC
clone size: NA; V gene: TRBV27; CDR3 length: 15; D gene: NA; J gene: TRBJ1-5; CDR3 protein: CASSSGELSNQPQHF; CDR3 DNA: TGTGCCAGCAGCTCAGGGGAGCTTAGCAATCAGCCCCAGCATTTT
clone size: once; V gene: TRBV6-1; CDR3 length: 15; D gene: NA; J gene: TRBJ1-5; CDR3 protein: CASSERGGSNQPQHF; CDR3 DNA: TGTGCCAGCAGTGAACGGGGAGGGAGCAATCAGCCCCAGCATTTT
clone size: NA; V gene: TRBV24-1; CDR3 length: 14; D gene: NA; J gene: TRBJ1-2; CDR3 protein: CATSDRGDPYGYTF; CDR3 DNA: TGTGCCACCAGTGATCGGGGGGATCCCTATGGCTACACCTTC
clone size: NA; V gene: TRBV5-1; CDR3 length: 13; D gene: NA; J gene: TRBJ1-2; CDR3 protein: CASSLESPPGYTF; CDR3 DNA: TGCGCCAGCAGCTTAGAGTCCCCCCCTGGCTACACCTTC
clone size: NA; V gene: TRBV27; CDR3 length: 16; D gene: NA; J gene: TRBJ2-7; CDR3 protein: CASSLSAVGLSYEQYF; CDR3 DNA: TGTGCCAGCAGCCTCTCGGCGGTCGGGTTATCCTACGAGCAGTACTTC
clone size: NA; V gene: TRBV19; CDR3 length: 18; D gene: TRBD2; J gene: TRBJ2-3; CDR3 protein: CASSIDWVGGGTADTQYF; CDR3 DNA: TGTGCCAGTAGTATAGATTGGGTAGGCGGGGGGACTGCAGATACGCAGTATTTT
clone size: once; V gene: TRBV9; CDR3 length: 14; D gene: TRBD2; J gene: TRBJ2-2; CDR3 protein: CASSYSGGTGELFF; CDR3 DNA: TGTGCCAGCAGCTATAGCGGGGGCACCGGGGAGCTGTTTTTT
clone size: NA; V gene: TRBV5-1; CDR3 length: 15; D gene: NA; J gene: TRBJ1-1; CDR3 protein: CASSPPQRLGTEAFF; CDR3 DNA: TGCGCCAGCAGCCCCCCTCAGAGGCTAGGCACTGAAGCTTTCTTT
clone size: NA; V gene: TRBV9; CDR3 length: 15; D gene: NA; J gene: TRBJ1-1; CDR3 protein: CASSVGGGTNTEAFF; CDR3 DNA: TGTGCCAGCAGCGTTGGGGGAGGAACGAACACTGAAGCTTTCTTT
clone size: NA; V gene: TRBV7-9; CDR3 length: 15; D gene: NA; J gene: TRBJ2-1; CDR3 protein: CASSFIGAPTNEQFF; CDR3 DNA: TGTGCCAGCAGCTTCATAGGGGCACCTACGAATGAGCAGTTCTTC
clone size: NA; V gene: TRBV28; CDR3 length: 13; D gene: TRBD1; J gene: TRBJ1-5; CDR3 protein: CASSRTGEGPQHF; CDR3 DNA: TGTGCCAGCAGTAGGACAGGAGAAGGGCCCCAGCATTTT
clone size: NA; V gene: TRBV27; CDR3 length: 14; D gene: NA; J gene: TRBJ1-1; CDR3 protein: CASRYRWLVGEAFF; CDR3 DNA: TGTGCCAGCAGATACAGGTGGCTCGTCGGTGAAGCTTTCTTT
clone size: NA; V gene: TRBV30; CDR3 length: 16; D gene: NA; J gene: TRBJ1-2; CDR3 protein: CAWSADATGPNYGYTF; CDR3 DNA: TGTGCCTGGAGTGCCGACGCCACAGGGCCTAACTATGGCTACACCTTC
clone size: NA; V gene: TRBV6-1; CDR3 length: 14; D gene: NA; J gene: TRBJ2-5; CDR3 protein: CASSDRGTQETQYF; CDR3 DNA: TGTGCCAGCAGTGATAGGGGGACCCAAGAGACCCAGTACTTC
clone size: NA; V gene: TRBV5-1; CDR3 length: 18; D gene: NA; J gene: TRBJ1-1; CDR3 protein: CASSYTGLARVWNTEAFF; CDR3 DNA: TGCGCCAGCAGCTATACAGGGTTGGCGCGGGTCTGGAACACTGAAGCTTTCTTT
clone size: once; V gene: TRBV10-1; CDR3 length: 16; D gene: TRBD1; J gene: TRBJ1-3; CDR3 protein: CANVKDRGPLWNTIYF; CDR3 DNA: TGCGCCAACGTTAAGGACAGGGGGCCTCTGTGGAACACCATATATTTT
clone size: NA; V gene: TRBV27; CDR3 length: 15; D gene: NA; J gene: TRBJ2-7; CDR3 protein: CASSRPGVAHYEQYF; CDR3 DNA: TGTGCCAGCAGTCGACCCGGGGTCGCCCACTACGAGCAGTACTTC
clone size: once; V gene: TRBV7-6; CDR3 length: 17; D gene: NA; J gene: TRBJ2-1; CDR3 protein: CASSTPRQALSGNEQFF; CDR3 DNA: TGTGCCAGCAGCACCCCGAGACAGGCCCTATCGGGGAATGAGCAGTTCTTC
clone size: NA; V gene: TRBV3-1/TRBV3-2; CDR3 length: 15; D gene: NA; J gene: TRBJ2-6; CDR3 protein: CASSRRTPGANVLTF; CDR3 DNA: TGTGCCAGCAGCCGGCGGACACCCGGGGCCAACGTCCTGACTTTC
clone size: NA; V gene: TRBV4-2; CDR3 length: 15; D gene: TRBD1; J gene: TRBJ2-2; CDR3 protein: CASSQGTGDTGELFF; CDR3 DNA: TGTGCCAGCAGCCAAGGGACAGGGGACACCGGGGAGCTGTTTTTT
clone size: NA; V gene: TRBV11-2; CDR3 length: 19; D gene: NA; J gene: TRBJ1-6; CDR3 protein: CASSPQWGRPLRVNSPLHF; CDR3 DNA: TGTGCCAGCAGCCCCCAGTGGGGGAGGCCCCTGAGGGTGAATTCACCCCTCCACTTT
clone size: NA; V gene: TRBV4-3; CDR3 length: 16; D gene: TRBD1; J gene: TRBJ1-4; CDR3 protein: CASSLGQQGIAEKLFF; CDR3 DNA: TGCGCCAGCAGCCTCGGACAACAGGGGATTGCTGAAAAACTGTTTTTT
clone size: once; V gene: TRBV6-1; CDR3 length: 12; D gene: NA; J gene: TRBJ1-1; CDR3 protein: CASSEIGNEAFF; CDR3 DNA: TGTGCCAGCAGTGAAATCGGGAATGAAGCTTTCTTT
clone size: once; V gene: TRBV3-1/TRBV3-2; CDR3 length: 14; D gene: TRBD2; J gene: TRBJ2-5; CDR3 protein: CASSPPGLFETQYF; CDR3 DNA: TGTGCCAGCAGCCCCCCGGGACTATTCGAGACCCAGTACTTC
clone size: NA; V gene: TRBV11-1; CDR3 length: 14; D gene: NA; J gene: TRBJ2-3; CDR3 protein: CASSPRDNTDTQYF; CDR3 DNA: TGTGCCAGCAGCCCCCGGGACAACACAGATACGCAGTATTTT
clone size: NA; V gene: TRBV7-6; CDR3 length: 18; D gene: NA; J gene: TRBJ2-1; CDR3 protein: CASSLQPWGGALNNEQFF; CDR3 DNA: TGTGCCAGCAGCTTACAGCCCTGGGGGGGGGCCTTAAACAATGAGCAGTTCTTC
clone size: NA; V gene: TRBV7-3; CDR3 length: 16; D gene: NA; J gene: TRBJ2-2; CDR3 protein: CASSPLPDSNTGELFF; CDR3 DNA: TGTGCCAGCAGCCCACTCCCGGACAGTAACACCGGGGAGCTGTTTTTT
clone size: NA; V gene: TRBV19; CDR3 length: 17; D gene: NA; J gene: TRBJ1-2; CDR3 protein: CASSIDLRTKLNYGYTF; CDR3 DNA: TGTGCCAGTAGTATTGACCTTAGGACAAAACTTAACTATGGCTACACCTTC